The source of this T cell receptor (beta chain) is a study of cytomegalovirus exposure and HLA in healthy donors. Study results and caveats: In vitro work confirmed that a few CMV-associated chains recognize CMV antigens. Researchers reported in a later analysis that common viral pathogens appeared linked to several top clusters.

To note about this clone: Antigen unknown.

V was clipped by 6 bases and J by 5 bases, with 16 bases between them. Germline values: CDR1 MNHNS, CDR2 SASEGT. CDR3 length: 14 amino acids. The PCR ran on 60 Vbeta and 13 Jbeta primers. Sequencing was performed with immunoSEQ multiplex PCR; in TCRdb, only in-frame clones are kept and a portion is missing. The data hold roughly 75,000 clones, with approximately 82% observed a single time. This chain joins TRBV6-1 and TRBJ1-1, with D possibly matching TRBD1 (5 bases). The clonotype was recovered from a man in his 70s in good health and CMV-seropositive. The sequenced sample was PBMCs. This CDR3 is CASRGDGGWTEAFF. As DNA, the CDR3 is TGTGCCAGCAGGGGGGACGGGGGTTGGACTGAAGCTTTCTTT.